A selection of T cell receptor beta chains follows, all from one sample in a study. Via MiXCR, TCRdb re-called the 5' RACE reads, giving one row per CDR3 protein. This table has approximately 60,000 distinct CDR3 sequences, 20% to 25% appearing once. Sequences were obtained from memory CD4+ T cells sorted from a lymph node. Receptors were obtained from a female donor with breast cancer. Both conserved end residues are part of each CDR3. Each record gives: D gene, V gene, clone size, J gene, CDR3 protein, CDR3 DNA. A D gene is named only where the DNA matches it firmly. Clone size is stated in some rows and not others, as once, few, many or a class when expanded.

D gene: -; V gene: TRBV20-1; clone size: many; J gene: TRBJ2-4; CDR3 protein: CSARGQGRAQNIQYF; CDR3 DNA: TGCAGTGCTAGAGGCCAGGGTAGGGCCCAAAACATTCAGTACTTC
D gene: -; V gene: TRBV29-1; clone size: -; J gene: TRBJ1-1; CDR3 protein: CSVGRTELEAFF; CDR3 DNA: TGCAGCGTTGGAAGGACAGAACTTGAAGCTTTCTTT
D gene: TRBD1; V gene: TRBV20-1; clone size: few; J gene: TRBJ1-5; CDR3 protein: CSARAGQNNQPQHF; CDR3 DNA: TGCAGTGCTAGGGCGGGACAGAACAATCAGCCCCAGCATTTT
D gene: -; V gene: TRBV7-9; clone size: -; J gene: TRBJ2-7; CDR3 protein: CASSPSGGGGRYEQYF; CDR3 DNA: TGTGCCAGCAGCCCTTCGGGGGGAGGGGGCCGTTACGAGCAGTACTTC
D gene: TRBD1; V gene: TRBV29-1; clone size: -; J gene: TRBJ2-7; CDR3 protein: CSVTGTGRYEQYF; CDR3 DNA: TGCAGCGTCACCGGGACAGGGAGATACGAGCAGTACTTC
D gene: -; V gene: TRBV6-6; clone size: -; J gene: TRBJ1-1; CDR3 protein: CASSQAGNTEAFF; CDR3 DNA: TGTGCCAGCTCACAGGCGGGAAACACTGAAGCTTTCTTT
D gene: TRBD1; V gene: TRBV20-1; clone size: -; J gene: TRBJ2-3; CDR3 protein: CSASKGSGQGKRGTDTQYF; CDR3 DNA: TGCAGTGCCTCAAAGGGGTCGGGACAGGGAAAGCGGGGCACAGATACGCAGTATTTT
D gene: TRBD1; V gene: TRBV20-1; clone size: few; J gene: TRBJ1-1; CDR3 protein: CSAWSLVDRVNTEAFF; CDR3 DNA: TGCAGTGCTTGGAGCCTGGTGGACAGGGTGAACACTGAAGCTTTCTTT
D gene: -; V gene: TRBV5-1; clone size: few; J gene: TRBJ2-4; CDR3 protein: CASSRGWAKNIQYF; CDR3 DNA: TGCGCCAGCAGCAGAGGTTGGGCCAAAAACATTCAGTACTTC
D gene: -; V gene: TRBV14; clone size: -; J gene: TRBJ2-3; CDR3 protein: CASSQDRGVDTQYF; CDR3 DNA: TGTGCCAGCAGCCAAGATCGGGGAGTGGATACGCAGTATTTT
D gene: -; V gene: TRBV11-1; clone size: many; J gene: TRBJ2-5; CDR3 protein: CASSFSPSGTQYF; CDR3 DNA: TGTGCCAGCAGCTTCTCCCCCTCAGGGACCCAGTACTTC
D gene: -; V gene: TRBV6-5; clone size: medium-sized; J gene: TRBJ2-1; CDR3 protein: CASRLDSYNEQFF; CDR3 DNA: TGTGCCAGCAGACTGGACAGTTACAATGAGCAGTTCTTC
D gene: -; V gene: TRBV5-1; clone size: many; J gene: TRBJ2-3; CDR3 protein: CASRGGPHTDTQYF; CDR3 DNA: TGCGCCAGCAGAGGGGGACCACACACAGATACGCAGTATTTT
D gene: -; V gene: TRBV3-1; clone size: few; J gene: TRBJ2-7; CDR3 protein: CASTRGSSYEQYF; CDR3 DNA: TGTGCCAGCACCCGGGGTAGCAGCTACGAGCAGTACTTC
D gene: -; V gene: TRBV7-2; clone size: -; J gene: TRBJ1-4; CDR3 protein: CASSLAVGGRGEKLFF; CDR3 DNA: TGTGCCAGCAGCTTAGCTGTCGGGGGGCGAGGGGAAAAACTGTTTTTT
D gene: -; V gene: TRBV5-1; clone size: few; J gene: TRBJ2-1; CDR3 protein: CASSLEAGGYNEQFF; CDR3 DNA: TGCGCCAGCAGCTTGGAGGCTGGGGGCTACAATGAGCAGTTCTTC
D gene: -; V gene: TRBV5-1; clone size: -; J gene: TRBJ2-2; CDR3 protein: CASSRYESTGELFF; CDR3 DNA: TGCGCCAGCAGCCGATACGAAAGCACCGGGGAGCTGTTTTTT
D gene: -; V gene: TRBV6-6; clone size: few; J gene: TRBJ1-5; CDR3 protein: CASRMDSGSNQPQHF; CDR3 DNA: TGTGCCAGCAGAATGGACAGCGGTAGCAATCAGCCCCAGCATTTT
D gene: -; V gene: TRBV9; clone size: -; J gene: TRBJ1-6; CDR3 protein: CASSGGGGNSPLHF; CDR3 DNA: TGTGCCAGCAGCGGTGGCGGGGGGAATTCACCCCTCCACTTT
D gene: -; V gene: TRBV15; clone size: -; J gene: TRBJ2-7; CDR3 protein: CATSMDTYEQYF; CDR3 DNA: TGTGCCACCAGCATGGACACCTACGAGCAGTACTTC
D gene: -; V gene: TRBV6-2/TRBV6-3; clone size: -; J gene: TRBJ1-5; CDR3 protein: CASRPLGQSNQPQHF; CDR3 DNA: TGTGCCAGCAGACCCTTAGGCCAAAGTAATCAGCCCCAGCATTTT
D gene: -; V gene: TRBV2; clone size: -; J gene: TRBJ2-3; CDR3 protein: CASNRAGDTQYF; CDR3 DNA: TGTGCCAGCAACAGGGCGGGAGATACGCAGTATTTT
D gene: -; V gene: TRBV4-3; clone size: -; J gene: TRBJ1-2; CDR3 protein: CASSHVYRTDYGYTF; CDR3 DNA: TGCGCCAGCAGCCATGTTTATAGGACGGACTATGGCTACACCTTC
D gene: -; V gene: TRBV6-6; clone size: -; J gene: TRBJ1-2; CDR3 protein: CASSKAGGYTF; CDR3 DNA: TGTGCCAGCAGTAAAGCGGGTGGCTACACCTTC